The rows below give T cell receptor beta chains drawn from one sample of a study of T cell responses to AZD1222 COVID-19 vaccine. Measured with immunoSEQ multiplex PCR; TCRdb has only the in-frame clones, and not every one. The sample shows more than 100,000 clones, around 90% of them seen only once. The material was peripheral blood, obtained 28 days after the second AZD1222 dose. Receptors were obtained from an adult who received the AZD1222 COVID-19 vaccine. The CDR3 runs from the conserved cysteine through the conserved F or W. A D gene is named only where the DNA matches it firmly. The size of a clone is reported for some rows only, either as once, few or many, or as a class for expanded clones.

cdr3_length: 15; d_call: .; v_call: TRBV11-3; j_call: TRBJ1-2; clone_size: few; cdr3_aa: CASSSEGRFNYGYTF; cdr3_nt: TGTGCCAGCAGCTCCGAGGGACGGTTTAACTATGGCTACACCTTC
cdr3_length: 12; d_call: .; v_call: TRBV28; j_call: TRBJ1-5; clone_size: .; cdr3_aa: CATTTGSQPQHF; cdr3_nt: TGTGCCACTACGACAGGCAGTCAGCCCCAGCATTTT
cdr3_length: 15; d_call: .; v_call: TRBV10-3; j_call: TRBJ1-3; clone_size: .; cdr3_aa: CAISDRVGYRNTIYF; cdr3_nt: TGTGCCATCAGTGACAGGGTCGGGTATAGAAACACCATATATTTT
cdr3_length: 13; d_call: .; v_call: TRBV15; j_call: TRBJ1-4; clone_size: .; cdr3_aa: CATSRGRGEKLFF; cdr3_nt: TGTGCCACCAGCAGAGGTCGAGGCGAAAAACTGTTTTTT
cdr3_length: 15; d_call: .; v_call: TRBV14; j_call: TRBJ1-1; clone_size: many; cdr3_aa: CASSQDQGWYTEAFF; cdr3_nt: TGTGCCAGCAGCCAAGACCAGGGTTGGTACACTGAAGCTTTCTTT
cdr3_length: 13; d_call: .; v_call: TRBV6-5; j_call: TRBJ1-1; clone_size: .; cdr3_aa: CASSMVTNTEAFF; cdr3_nt: TGTGCCAGCAGTATGGTTACGAACACTGAAGCTTTCTTT
cdr3_length: 15; d_call: .; v_call: TRBV5-1; j_call: TRBJ2-4; clone_size: .; cdr3_aa: CASSLLSGDKNIQYF; cdr3_nt: TGCGCCAGCAGCTTGTTATCTGGGGACAAAAACATTCAGTACTTC
cdr3_length: 15; d_call: TRBD2; v_call: TRBV9; j_call: TRBJ2-1; clone_size: .; cdr3_aa: CASSVGGGSYNEQFF; cdr3_nt: TGTGCCAGCAGCGTAGGGGGCGGGAGCTACAATGAGCAGTTCTTC
cdr3_length: 16; d_call: .; v_call: TRBV21-1; j_call: TRBJ1-4; clone_size: .; cdr3_aa: CASSKNPGEGWEKLFF; cdr3_nt: TGTGCCAGCAGCAAAAACCCGGGGGAGGGATGGGAAAAACTGTTTTTT
cdr3_length: 15; d_call: .; v_call: TRBV3-1/TRBV3-2; j_call: TRBJ1-1; clone_size: .; cdr3_aa: CASSQDAGENTEAFF; cdr3_nt: TGTGCCAGCAGCCAAGATGCAGGAGAGAACACTGAAGCTTTCTTT